This passage covers 19 T cell receptor beta chains from one sample sequenced in a study of neurological immune-mediated disorders. TCRdb reprocessed the 5' RACE reads with MiXCR, giving one entry per CDR3 protein. The sample has 26,000 or so distinct CDR3 sequences; about 6.2% are singletons. The sequenced sample was PBMCs. These receptors came from a woman in her forties or fifties in good health.

This clonotype was seen ten or more times. The genes are TRBV5-1 and TRBJ2-1; TRBD2 matches 14 bases. This CDR3 region has 15 residues. The trim removed 4 bases at V and 10 bases at J, leaving 7 bases unmatched. The germline V gene encodes CDR1 SGHRS and CDR2 YFSETQ. CDR3 bases: TGCGCCAGCAGCAAGGGACTAGCGGGGGATGGAGAGCAGTTCTTC. This encodes CASSKGLAGDGEQFF.

This clonotype was found many times. The chain links TRBV20-1 to TRBJ2-5; 8 positions agree with TRBD1. The V gene end was trimmed by 6 bases and the J gene end by 2 bases; junction bases not matched to a gene: 5. There are 13 residues in the CDR3. The germline V gene encodes CDR1 DFQATT and CDR2 SNEGSKA (reference sequence). CDR3 amino acids: CSANRGIQETQYF. The CDR3 DNA reads TGCAGTGCCAACAGGGGGATTCAAGAGACCCAGTACTTC.

This clonotype has a count of ten or more. The chain couples TRBV6-6 to TRBJ2-7; D not resolved. The CDR3 is 10 residues long. Germline assignment: CDR1 MNHNY and CDR2 SVGAGI (reference sequence). The V end was cut by 8 bases, the J end by 3 bases, with 5 bases between. CDR3 region: CASGRYEQYF. The CDR3, as DNA: TGTGCCAGCGGACGCTACGAGCAGTACTTC.

The sample holds many counts of this clonotype. The genes are TRBV7-2 and TRBJ2-1, with D perhaps matching TRBD2 (7 bases). The germline CDR1 and CDR2 sequences are SGHTA and FQGNSA. This CDR3 region has 17 residues. The V gene lost 5 bases and the J gene lost 7 bases, with 24 bases spanning the gap. CDR3 in DNA: TGTGCCAGCAGCCTCCGACAGTTAGGGGGGGGGTGGAATGAGCAGTTCTTC. It yields the protein CASSLRQLGGGWNEQFF.

This clonotype was detected ten times or more. The chain joins TRBV5-6 to TRBJ2-7; D gene unclear. Looked up from germline, CDR1 is SGHDT and CDR2 is YYEEEE. The germline V and J ends were trimmed by 0 bases and 6 bases, with 7 bases remaining between them. This CDR3 is 12 amino acids long. The CDR3 coding sequence is TGTGCCAGCAGCTTGGTTCGCGGCGAGCAGTACTTC. It codes for CASSLVRGEQYF. Combining the CDR3 with reference TRBV5-6 and TRBJ2-7 gives the whole variable domain DAGVTQSPTHLIKTRGQQVTLRCSPKSGHDTVSWYQQALGQGPQFIFQYYEEEERQRGNFPDRFSGHQFPNYSSELNVNALLLGDSALYLCASSLVRGEQYFGPGTRLTVT.

This clonotype has at least ten counts. The chain has TRBV12-3 or TRBV12-4 and TRBJ2-5, with TRBD2 as a possible D gene (5 bases). The CDR3 has 13 residues. V was shortened by 5 bases and J by 3 bases, with 10 bases between the two germline ends. CDR3 sequence (DNA): TGTGCCAGCAGTACCCTGGGAGAAGAGACCCAGTACTTC. Its protein product is CASSTLGEETQYF.

This clonotype was seen ten or more times. The rearrangement joins TRBV6-1 to TRBJ1-3; perhaps TRBD1 as D (6 bases). The V and J ends lost 0 bases and 0 bases respectively, with 9 bases between them. Germline CDR1 and CDR2: MNHNS and SASEGT. The CDR3 length is 16 residues. DNA of the CDR3: TGTGCCAGCAGTGAAGCAGGGGGATTCTCTGGAAACACCATATATTTT. This translates into CASSEAGGFSGNTIYF.

This clonotype was counted many times. This chain connects TRBV6-6 to TRBJ2-5; TRBD2 matches at 11 bases. The germline V gene has CDR1 MNHNY and CDR2 SVGAGI (reference sequence). CDR3 length equals 15 residues. J lost 4 bases, V lost 5 bases, and 6 bases had no gene match. The CDR3 region has the DNA TGTGCCAGCAGTGCGACTAGCGGGATGGCAGAGACCCAGTACTTC. As protein: CASSATSGMAETQYF.

This clonotype was seen at least ten times. This sequence joins TRBV20-1 and TRBJ2-3; D remains ambiguous. The CDR3 loop spans 15 amino acids. CDR1 and CDR2 (germline): DFQATT, SNEGSKA (reference sequence). V was shortened by 6 bases and J by 0 bases, with 16 bases between the two germline ends. DNA for the CDR3: TGCAGTGCCCCTGACCCGACACCCAGCACAGATACGCAGTATTTT. As protein: CSAPDPTPSTDTQYF.

This clonotype was counted ten times or more. V usage is TRBV2 and J usage is TRBJ1-2; 10 nucleotides line up with TRBD1. The CDR3 has 14 amino acids. From germline, CDR1 is SNHLY and CDR2 FYNNEI. V lost 10 bases and J lost 8; bases outside the gene matches: 13. The DNA for the CDR3 is TGTGCCATCGATCCTAGGGGGACAGGGGAAGGCTACACCTTC. Protein sequence: CAIDPRGTGEGYTF.

CDR3 in DNA: TGCAGTGCAGGGACTAGCGGGAGGAGCACAGATACGCAGTATTTT. Protein product: CSAGTSGRSTDTQYF. The chain is built from TRBV20-1 and TRBJ2-3; TRBD2 matches 15 bases. The V and J ends lost 6 bases and 0 bases, in that order; junction bases with no gene match: 1. The CDR3 spans 15 residues. Germline V gene data show CDR1 as DFQATT and CDR2 as SNEGSKA (reference sequence).

There are many counts of this clonotype. The rearrangement joins TRBV5-1 to TRBJ1-1, with no clear D. The CDR3 runs to 15 residues. Trimming shortened V by 1 base and J by 3 bases, and 13 bases separated the two germline ends. Per the germline V gene, CDR1 is SGHRS and CDR2 is YFSETQ. The CDR3 bases are TGCGCCAGCAGCTTGTGGGTATCACGGGACACTGAAGCTTTCTTT. Encoded protein: CASSLWVSRDTEAFF.

This clonotype showed up many times. The rearrangement uses TRBV10-3 and TRBJ2-1; D possibly corresponds to TRBD2 (6 bases). CDR1 is ENHRY and CDR2 is SYGVKD in the germline V gene. The CDR3 spans 12 residues. V gave up 6 bases and J gave up 7 bases, with 10 bases separating them. The CDR3 region has the DNA TGTGCCATCAGCCGGGACTTAAATGAGCAGTTCTTC. The encoded protein is CAISRDLNEQFF.

The chain employs TRBV6-5 and TRBJ1-5; the match to TRBD1 covers 7 bases. V lost 2 bases, J lost 7 bases, and 5 bases stayed unmatched. The CDR3 is made up of 14 amino acids. Germline CDR1 reads MNHEY; CDR2 reads SVGAGI. The CDR3 region has the DNA TGTGCCAGCAGTTACCAGCAGGGGGGACAGCCCCAGCATTTT. Amino acid sequence: CASSYQQGGQPQHF.

At least ten counts were recorded for this clonotype. The chain has TRBV12-3 or TRBV12-4 and TRBJ1-1; D gene unclear. This CDR3 is built from 13 residues. V shed 6 bases and J shed 1 base, with 9 bases lying between them. CDR3 nucleotide sequence: TGTGCCAGCAGGTACTCGCAGAACACTGAAGCTTTCTTT. Its protein is CASRYSQNTEAFF.

This clonotype was counted many times. The chain combines TRBV20-1 with TRBJ1-1; no clear D. Germline loops: CDR1 DFQATT, CDR2 SNEGSKA (reference sequence). Trimming left V 3 bases short and J 9 bases short, with 14 bases between. The CDR3 is 12 residues long. The CDR3: CSASQQAPKAFF. The CDR3 region has the DNA TGCAGTGCTAGCCAGCAGGCGCCTAAAGCTTTCTTT.

Ten or more counts support this clonotype. V and J are TRBV9 and TRBJ2-1; 16 bases are shared with TRBD2. Germline values: CDR1 SGDLS, CDR2 YYNGEE. With V trimmed by 3 bases and J by 5 bases, 14 bases remained unmatched. This CDR3 is built from 20 residues. The CDR3: CASSARAGLAGGPLNNEQFF. The DNA for the CDR3 is TGTGCCAGCAGCGCCCGTGCGGGACTAGCGGGAGGGCCCCTAAACAATGAGCAGTTCTTC.

This clonotype was observed at least ten times. The chain recombines TRBV5-6 with TRBJ2-5, with TRBD2 identical over 11 bases. This CDR3 spans 19 amino acids. V was clipped by 1 base and J by 4 bases; unmatched bases: 15. Germline loops: CDR1 SGHDT, CDR2 YYEEEE. The CDR3 DNA is TGTGCCAGCAGCTTGCCGGGACTAGCGGAAGGTATAGGGGGAGAGACCCAGTACTTC. Protein: CASSLPGLAEGIGGETQYF.

Ten or more counts support this clonotype. V is TRBV11-1 and J is TRBJ2-1; TRBD2 agrees at 11 bases. Trimming at V came to 2 bases and at J to 1 base, leaving 7 bases not matched to a gene. The CDR3 is made up of 18 amino acids. Germline lookup yields CDR1 SGHAT and CDR2 FQDESV (reference sequence). Written as DNA, the CDR3 is TGTGCCAGCAGCTTAAGGAGCTTAGCGGGGGGGTCCTACAATGAGCAGTTCTTC. Translated, it gives CASSLRSLAGGSYNEQFF.